A single sample is the source of the 3 T cell receptor beta chains below, sequenced in a study of T cells after yellow fever vaccination. TCRdb called the 5' RACE reads again in MiXCR, with one record for every CDR3 protein. The table has about 96,000 distinct CDR3 sequences, almost 9% seen once; the top ten hold 15% to 20%. Sequences were derived from CD8+ T cells not binding an NS4B(214-222) dextramer, sorted from PBMCs, sampled approximately 15 days after the first yellow fever vaccination. The receptors were gathered from a man in his late teens or twenties who received the YFV17D yellow fever vaccine.

In this sample, this clonotype turned up a few times. This chain uses TRBV7-3 with TRBJ1-1, with D possibly TRBD1 on 6 matching bases. Germline CDR1 SGHTA, CDR2 FQGTGA. The CDR3 loop spans 17 amino acids. V gave up 1 base and J gave up 0 bases, with 15 bases separating them. The CDR3 loop is CASSLRGGPVMNTEAFF. The CDR3 DNA reads as TGTGCCAGCAGCTTAAGAGGGGGGCCGGTTATGAACACTGAAGCTTTCTTT. Full variable domain (missing parts from reference TRBV7-3 and TRBJ1-1): GAGVSQTPSNKVTEKGKYVELRCDPISGHTALYWYRQSLGQGPEFLIYFQGTGAADDSGLPNDRFFAVRPEGSVSTLKIQRTERGDSAVYLCASSLRGGPVMNTEAFFGQGTRLTVV.

The chain links TRBV4-2 to TRBJ2-7; the match to TRBD2 covers 9 bases. This CDR3 is built from 15 residues. Germline V CDR1 and CDR2: LGHNA, YNFKEQ. Trimming cost V 1 base and J 3 bases; bases outside gene matches: 4. The CDR3 region has the DNA TGTGCCAGCAGCCAAGTCGCTAGCGGGGTCTACGAGCAGTACGTC. It encodes CASSQVASGVYEQYV.

This clonotype occurred a few times. This chain links TRBV12-3 or TRBV12-4 with TRBJ2-2; 7 bases align to TRBD1. V shed 4 bases and J 5 bases; nucleotides not matched to a gene: 4. The CDR3 has 14 amino acids. The CDR3 DNA sequence: TGTGCCAGCAGTTACAGGGGAGCGACCGGGGAGCTGTTTTTT. This encodes CASSYRGATGELFF.